These 23 T cell receptor beta chains originate from one sample sequenced in a study of blood T cell repertoires in COVID-19. Data came from immunoSEQ multiplex PCR; TCRdb stores just in-frame clones and leaves some out. This table holds tens of thousands of clones, 75% to 90% found once. The sample was peripheral blood. Source of these receptors: a human donor in a cohort sampled during active COVID-19.

This chain joins TRBV2 and TRBJ1-3; D unresolved. CDR3 length equals 14 residues. V was clipped by 4 bases and J by 2 bases, with 9 bases between them. Germline V gene data show CDR1 as SNHLY and CDR2 as FYNNEI. CDR3 sequence (DNA): TGTGCCAGCAGTGTGCGGGTCGCTGGAAACACCATATATTTT. Its translation is CASSVRVAGNTIYF.

J is TRBJ1-2 and V is TRBV4-1; 7 nucleotides align to TRBD1. The CDR3 consists of 18 residues. Germline CDR1 reads MGHRA; CDR2 reads YSYEKL. The ends lost 1 base at V and 0 bases at J; junction bases unmatched: 11. CDR3 nucleotides: TGCGCCAGCAGCCAAGTAATAAGGGGGCCCTCCTCTAACTATGGCTACACCTTC. Translating gives CASSQVIRGPSSNYGYTF.

The rearrangement joins TRBV30 to TRBJ1-1; the D gene is possibly TRBD1 (6 bases). Trimming pared 4 bases from V and 4 bases from J, leaving 16 bases between. From germline, CDR1 is GTSNPN and CDR2 SVGIG (reference sequence). The CDR3 is 14 amino acids. The DNA for the CDR3 is TGTGCCTGGAAGATGGTCCAGGGGACCACTGAAGCTTTCTTT. Its translation is CAWKMVQGTTEAFF.

The rearrangement uses TRBV9 and TRBJ2-1, with TRBD1 matching 9 bases. V trimming: 3 bases; J trimming: 2 bases; junction bases outside the gene matches: 3. CDR1 and CDR2 from the germline V gene are SGDLS and YYNGEE. This CDR3 comprises 15 residues. As DNA, the CDR3 is TGTGCCAGCAGCGCACAGGGGGCGCCCTACAATGAGCAGTTCTTC. Protein sequence: CASSAQGAPYNEQFF.

The chain carries TRBV11-2 and TRBJ2-3; D may be TRBD2 (6 bases). V was shortened by 1 base and J by 3 bases, with 11 bases between the two germline ends. There are 15 residues in the CDR3. Germline V CDR1 and CDR2: SGHAT, FQNNGV. This CDR3 reads CASSLVGGITDTQYF. CDR3 bases: TGTGCCAGCAGCTTAGTCGGGGGTATAACAGATACGCAGTATTTT. The whole variable domain, remainder taken from reference TRBV11-2 and TRBJ2-3, is EAGVAQSPRYKIIEKRQSVAFWCNPISGHATLYWYQQILGQGPKLLIQFQNNGVVDDSQLPKDRFSAERLKGVDSTLKIQPAKLEDSAVYLCASSLVGGITDTQYFGPGTRLTVL.

The J gene is TRBJ1-2, the V gene TRBV19, with no clear D. With 2 bases removed from V and 4 bases from J, the gap between germline ends came to 8 bases. This CDR3 is 13 amino acids long. Per germline, CDR1 LNHDA and CDR2 SQIVND (reference sequence). DNA of the CDR3: TGTGCCAGTAGTATACCCGGGGTCTATGGCTACACCTTC. Translated, it gives CASSIPGVYGYTF.

V usage is TRBV4-1 and J usage is TRBJ1-5; 7 bases match TRBD1. This CDR3 is 14 amino acids long. The junction had 6 bases not matched to a gene; V was cut back by 1 base and J by 9 bases. Germline V gene lookup returns CDR1 MGHRA and CDR2 YSYEKL. The DNA of the CDR3 is TGCGCCAGCAGCCAAGGTCCAGGGGGAATGCCCCAGCATTTT. The encoded protein is CASSQGPGGMPQHF.

The chain couples TRBV9 to TRBJ1-6; the D is unclear. The V and J ends lost 0 bases and 10 bases respectively, with 8 bases between them. Per the germline V gene, CDR1 is SGDLS and CDR2 is YYNGEE. The CDR3 has 13 amino acids. The CDR3 DNA follows: TGTGCCAGCAGCGTAGATCCCAGATCACCCCTCCACTTT. Translated: CASSVDPRSPLHF.

The genes are TRBV2 and TRBJ2-2, with 8 bases aligning to TRBD2. Trimming took 1 base from V and 6 from J; bases not matched to a gene: 7. The CDR3 length is 16 residues. Germline V CDR1 and CDR2: SNHLY, FYNNEI. The CDR3 DNA reads as TGTGCCAGCAGTGAAGGCCCAGCGGGGGTATCCGGGGAGCTGTTTTTT. It codes for CASSEGPAGVSGELFF.

The V and J genes are TRBV7-9 and TRBJ1-2; D unclear. Trimming stripped 1 base from V and 8 bases from J, with 11 bases between. Per the germline V gene, CDR1 is SEHNR and CDR2 is FQNEAQ (reference sequence). CDR3 length equals 13 residues. CDR3 protein: CASSLEPRGGYTF. CDR3 in DNA: TGTGCCAGCAGCTTAGAACCGAGAGGGGGCTACACCTTC.

This clone is a singleton in its sample. The rearrangement links TRBV15 to TRBJ2-1; no clear D. This CDR3 comprises 14 residues. CDR1 and CDR2 from the germline V gene are LNHNV and YYDKDF (reference sequence). With 1 base removed from V and 4 bases from J, the gap between germline ends came to 8 bases. The CDR3 here is CATSRVAPYNEQFF. CDR3 in DNA: TGTGCCACCAGCAGAGTAGCACCTTACAATGAGCAGTTCTTC.

This chain links TRBV2 with TRBJ1-1; D might be TRBD1 (5 bases). The CDR3 is 13 residues long. In germline, CDR1 is SNHLY, CDR2 FYNNEI. V was pared by 5 bases and J by 1 base, with 8 bases between. The CDR3 nucleotides are TGTGCCAGCAGTTTAGGGGAGAACACTGAAGCTTTCTTT. Its protein is CASSLGENTEAFF. The full variable domain, rest sourced from reference TRBV2 and TRBJ1-1, is EPEVTQTPSHQVTQMGQEVILRCVPISNHLYFYWYRQILGQKVEFLVSFYNNEISEKSEIFDDQFSVERPDGSNFTLKIRSTKLEDSAMYFCASSLGENTEAFFGQGTRLTVV.

The rearrangement links TRBV5-6 to TRBJ1-2; 9 bases fit TRBD1. In germline, CDR1 is SGHDT, CDR2 YYEEEE. This CDR3 contains 14 residues. V gave up 0 bases and J gave up 6 bases; unmatched junction bases: 3. This CDR3 reads CASSLVTGGDGYTF. CDR3 nucleotides: TGTGCCAGCAGCTTGGTTACAGGGGGCGATGGCTACACCTTC.

This rearrangement joins TRBV24-1 to TRBJ2-2, with TRBD1 matching over 9 bases. Germline-derived CDR1 and CDR2 are KGHDR and SFDVKD. The V and J ends lost 7 bases and 6 bases, in that order; junction bases with no gene match: 11. This CDR3 contains 16 residues. The CDR3 sequence is CATRDPTGGASGELFF. CDR3 DNA sequence: TGTGCCACCAGGGATCCTACAGGGGGCGCGTCCGGGGAGCTGTTTTTT.

V and J are TRBV5-6 and TRBJ2-1; D is undetermined. V was cut by 0 bases and J by 4 bases, with 14 bases left in between. Germline assignment: CDR1 SGHDT and CDR2 YYEEEE. The CDR3 has 16 residues. In DNA form, the CDR3 reads TGTGCCAGCAGCTTGGCCGGTCCCGGAGATTACAATGAGCAGTTCTTC. Encoded protein: CASSLAGPGDYNEQFF.

The V call is TRBV7-2, the J call TRBJ1-1, with 10 bases lining up with TRBD1. CDR3 size: 16 residues. Germline CDR1 is SGHTA and CDR2 is FQGNSA. With 4 bases clipped from V and 0 bases from J, the junction kept 5 bases outside the gene matches. In DNA, the CDR3 is TGTGCCAGCAGCTCCCGGGACAGGGGCATGAACACTGAAGCTTTCTTT. Protein: CASSSRDRGMNTEAFF.

J is TRBJ2-3 and V is TRBV24-1, with TRBD1 matching 7 bases. Losses at the gene ends were 3 bases for V and 2 bases for J; bases not matched to a gene: 4. The CDR3 spans 15 residues. The V gene's germline CDR1 is KGHDR and CDR2 SFDVKD. The CDR3 DNA reads as TGTGCCACCAGTGATGCCGGGACAGACACAGATACGCAGTATTTT. Its translation is CATSDAGTDTDTQYF.

V gene TRBV14 combines with J gene TRBJ1-2; the D is unclear. V lost 4 bases to trimming and J lost 3 bases, with 6 bases between them. Germline V lookup: CDR1 SGHDN, CDR2 FVKESK. The CDR3 contains 12 residues. The CDR3: CASSLFHYGYTF. The CDR3 DNA reads as TGTGCCAGCAGCCTATTCCACTATGGCTACACCTTC.

The chain joins TRBV5-1 to TRBJ2-1; a possible D gene is TRBD1 (6 bases). The V gene lost 5 bases and the J gene lost 6 bases, with 18 bases spanning the gap. The CDR3 is made up of 15 amino acids. The germline V gene has CDR1 SGHRS and CDR2 YFSETQ. This chain's CDR3 is CASSLGQTWGNEQFF. The CDR3 DNA reads as TGCGCCAGCAGTCTCGGACAGACGTGGGGCAATGAGCAGTTCTTC.

This clone has a single count. The V call is TRBV11-2, the J call TRBJ2-2; 7 positions match TRBD2. The length of the CDR3 is 14 residues. Germline assignment: CDR1 SGHAT and CDR2 FQNNGV. Germline trimming cut 5 bases from V and 5 bases from J; bases unmatched to any gene: 5. CDR3 coding DNA: TGTGCCAGCAGCGTAGGACTAGGTACCGGGGAGCTGTTTTTT. The encoded protein is CASSVGLGTGELFF. The full variable domain, with the rest looked up from reference TRBV11-2 and TRBJ2-2, is EAGVAQSPRYKIIEKRQSVAFWCNPISGHATLYWYQQILGQGPKLLIQFQNNGVVDDSQLPKDRFSAERLKGVDSTLKIQPAKLEDSAVYLCASSVGLGTGELFFGEGSRLTVL.

The rearrangement links TRBV13 to TRBJ2-2; the D gene is possibly TRBD2 (6 bases). V lost 5 bases and J 1 base, leaving 17 bases between the germline ends. The CDR3 extends over 17 amino acids. Germline V gene sequence: CDR1 PRHDT, CDR2 FYEKMQ (reference sequence). DNA of the CDR3: TGTGCCAGCAGCCCACGGGGGTGGCAGGGGAACACCGGGGAGCTGTTTTTT. Translation gives CASSPRGWQGNTGELFF.

The CDR3 coding sequence is TGTGCCAGCAGCCCGCAGGGGGGCGAGCAGTACTTC. Its protein is CASSPQGGEQYF. The rearrangement uses TRBV7-3 and TRBJ2-7; D is perhaps TRBD1 (7 bases). V was cut by 5 bases and J by 6 bases, with 11 bases left in between. Germline V gene lookup returns CDR1 SGHTA and CDR2 FQGTGA. The CDR3 is 12 amino acids.

This clone has a handful of counts. The sample carries other DNA sequences with the same CDR3. The chain uses TRBV5-1 and TRBJ2-5; maybe TRBD2 (6 bases). This CDR3 comprises 14 residues. Deletions cut 1 base from V and 0 bases from J, with 7 bases between. In germline, CDR1 is SGHRS, CDR2 YFSETQ. The CDR3 loop reads CASSLLADQETQYF. In DNA, the CDR3 is TGCGCCAGCAGCTTGTTAGCGGACCAAGAGACCCAGTACTTC.